The present entry profiles one TCR beta chain with its context. This clone has at least ten counts. Which antigen it targets is not known. Base qualities were left out, and no much larger clone turns up one base away. The same CDR3 can be traced to other DNA sequences in this sample. The data were obtained in a study of metastatic and nonmetastatic thyroid tumors (dated by TCRdb to 2018 to 2021). Study-level background: Repertoires were compared across peripheral blood and tumor or nodule tissue samples from malignant and benign thyroid patients.

The full study reports these points: TCR beta diversity was reported as significantly higher in malignant tumors than in benign nodules, in both blood and tumor samples.

Before undergoing thyroid surgery, none of the patients had been given any kind of treatment. Using T-cell receptor beta sequencing, the study looked back at clinical samples from patients collected from about 2011 to 2018. Library preparation was by PCR. The sequencer listed for this sample is Illumina HiSeq 4000. High-throughput sequencing was used to profile the TCR beta-chain CDR3 region of every patient. The original pipeline was this. Drawing on CDR3 differences between clinicopathological groups, the researchers built a classifier meant to tell apart patients with distant-metastatic papillary thyroid cancer. Repertoire diversity was assessed with the Shannon index, and tumor-blood repertoire similarity with the Morisita-Horn index. TCRdb reanalyzed the raw reads on its own, using fastp at Q25 for trimming and MiXCR for clone calling, and kept in-frame beta chains. These V and J calls are TCRdb output, not the study's own analysis. For this sample there are some 33,000 clones; 11% appear just once. Together, the top ten hold approximately 15% of the sample.

The TCR sequence derives from a female donor with papillary thyroid cancer or a benign thyroid nodule (not recorded which). Some clones in this sample may be carry-over from other donors' samples. The sequencing sample was made of blood.

The CDR3 corresponds to CASSLRSLGNGYTF. The DNA reads as follows: TGTGCCAGCAGTCTTCGAAGTCTTGGGAATGGCTACACCTTC. This receptor chain uses TRBV12-3 or TRBV12-4 and TRBJ1-2; confidence is insufficient to name the D gene. The V end loses 5 bases and the J end loses 6 bases, and a stretch of 16 bases separates them. The CDR3 measures 14 amino acids from cysteine to phenylalanine. This entry keeps only the CDR3 DNA: 42 bases, framed from base 1.